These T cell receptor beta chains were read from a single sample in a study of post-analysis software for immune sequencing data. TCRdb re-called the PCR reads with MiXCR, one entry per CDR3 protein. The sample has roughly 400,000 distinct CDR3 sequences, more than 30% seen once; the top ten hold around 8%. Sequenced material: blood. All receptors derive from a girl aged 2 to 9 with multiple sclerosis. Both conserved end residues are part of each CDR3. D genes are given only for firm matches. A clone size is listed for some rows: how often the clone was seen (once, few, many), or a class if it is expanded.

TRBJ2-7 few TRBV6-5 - TGTGCCAGCAGTTACAGCGGGACAGCAAGCTCCTACGAGCAGTACTTC CASSYSGTASSYEQYF
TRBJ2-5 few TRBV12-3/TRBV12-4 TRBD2 TGTGCCAGCAGTCACCTAGCGGGAGGGCCAGAGACCCAGTACTTC CASSHLAGGPETQYF
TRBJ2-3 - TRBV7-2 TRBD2 TGTGCCAGCAGACAACCGGGACTACCCACAGATACGCAGTATTTT CASRQPGLPTDTQYF
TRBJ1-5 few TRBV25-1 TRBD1 TGTGCCAGCCGTGAACAGGGGAGCAATCAGCCCCAGCATTTT CASREQGSNQPQHF
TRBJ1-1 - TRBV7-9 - TGTGCCAGCAGCCCACCGACAGCCATGAACACTGAAGCTTTCTTT CASSPPTAMNTEAFF
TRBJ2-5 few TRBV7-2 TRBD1 TGTGCCAGCAGCTTCTTCGGGACAGCGGAGACCCAGTACTTC CASSFFGTAETQYF
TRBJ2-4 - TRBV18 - TGTGCCAGCTCACCACGGCTCCCCGTTCACGAAAACATTCAGTACTTC CASSPRLPVHENIQYF
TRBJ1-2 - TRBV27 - TGTGCCAGCAGCGTCACAGTGGACCCTAACTATGGCTACACCTTC CASSVTVDPNYGYTF
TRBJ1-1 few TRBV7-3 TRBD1 TGTGCCAGCAGCGCGGACAGGAAGAACACTGAAGCTTTCTTT CASSADRKNTEAFF
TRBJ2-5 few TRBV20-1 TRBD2 TGCAGTGCACATCCACTAGCGGGGGAAGAGACCCAGTACTTC CSAHPLAGEETQYF
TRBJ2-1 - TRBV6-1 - TGTGCCAGCAGTGTTCGAAGGAGCGATGAGCAGTTCTTC CASSVRRSDEQFF
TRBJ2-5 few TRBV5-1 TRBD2 TGCGCCAGCAGCACCGGACTAGCGGGAGGCGAGACCCAGTACTTC CASSTGLAGGETQYF
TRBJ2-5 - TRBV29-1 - TGCAGCGTTGCCACAAGGGGTAAAGAGACCCAGTACTTC CSVATRGKETQYF
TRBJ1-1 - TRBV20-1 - TGCAGTGCTAGCTGGACACGGAACACTGAAGCTTTCTTT CSASWTRNTEAFF
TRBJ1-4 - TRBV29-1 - TGCAGCGTTGAAGATTACAGGGAGGGCGAAAAACTGTTTTTT CSVEDYREGEKLFF
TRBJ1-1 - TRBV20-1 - TGCAGTGCCGGGACAGAAGCTTTCTTT CSAGTEAFF
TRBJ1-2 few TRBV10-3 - TGTGCCATCAGTGGGGGCGCTAACTATGGCTACACCTTC CAISGGANYGYTF
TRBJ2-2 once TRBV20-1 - TGCAGTGCTAGAAAACCGGGGCCCACCGGGGAGCTGTTTTTT CSARKPGPTGELFF
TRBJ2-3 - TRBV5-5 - TGTGCCAGCAGCCGGGCTGGGGTGAACCCCACAGATACGCAGTATTTT CASSRAGVNPTDTQYF
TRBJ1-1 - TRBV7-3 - TGTGCCAGCAGCTTAATAGGGGGGACCGCGAACACTGAAGCTTTCTTT CASSLIGGTANTEAFF
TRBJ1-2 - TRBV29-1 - TGCAGCGTTGAAGAGACCACAGGTAGCCTCTATGGCTACACCTTC CSVEETTGSLYGYTF
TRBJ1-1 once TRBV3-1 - TGTGCCAGCAGCCACGGGTTTGAAGCTTTCTTT CASSHGFEAFF
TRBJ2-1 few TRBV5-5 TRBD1 TGTGCCAGCAGCTTAACAGGGGGCGCGTCCTACAATGAGCAGTTCTTC CASSLTGGASYNEQFF
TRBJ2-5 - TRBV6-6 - TGTGCCAGCAGTTACTCCCGCGGGGTCCAAGAGACCCAGTACTTC CASSYSRGVQETQYF
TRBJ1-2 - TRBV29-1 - TGCAGCGTTGAAGAATCTTCCGGGGGCTACTATGGCTACACCTTC CSVEESSGGYYGYTF
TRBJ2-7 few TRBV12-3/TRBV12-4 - TGTGCCAGCAGTTTGGCTATCCAAGAGGCCCAGTACTTC CASSLAIQEAQYF
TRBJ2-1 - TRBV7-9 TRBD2 TGTGCCAGCAGCTTAGGGGGTATACTAGCGGGAGGGCCTATAGAGGAGTTCTTC CASSLGGILAGGPIEEFF
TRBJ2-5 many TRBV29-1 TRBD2 TGCAGCGTGACTAGCGGTTCACAAGAGACCCAGTACTTC CSVTSGSQETQYF
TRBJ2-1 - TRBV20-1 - TGCAGTGCGGAAGGGGACTCCAAATTCTCCTACAATGAGCAGTTCTTC CSAEGDSKFSYNEQFF
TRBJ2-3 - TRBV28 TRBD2 TGTGCCAGCAGTTTATGCTGGCCTAGCGGATGCACAGATACGCAGTATTTT CASSLCWPSGCTDTQYF
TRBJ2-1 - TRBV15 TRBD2 TGTGCCACCAGCAGAGATGGCGGGAGACCCTACAATGAGCAGTTCTTC CATSRDGGRPYNEQFF